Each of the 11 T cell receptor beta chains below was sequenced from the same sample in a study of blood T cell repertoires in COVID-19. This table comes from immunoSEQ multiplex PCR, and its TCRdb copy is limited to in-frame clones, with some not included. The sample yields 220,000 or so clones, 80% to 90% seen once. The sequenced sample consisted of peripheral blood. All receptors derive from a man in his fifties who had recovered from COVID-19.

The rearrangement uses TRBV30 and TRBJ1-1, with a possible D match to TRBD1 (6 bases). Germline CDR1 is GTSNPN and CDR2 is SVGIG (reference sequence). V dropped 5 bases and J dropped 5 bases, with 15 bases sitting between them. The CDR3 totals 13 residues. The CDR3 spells CAWSIQGWTEAFF. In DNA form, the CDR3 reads TGTGCCTGGTCAATACAGGGTTGGACTGAAGCTTTCTTT.

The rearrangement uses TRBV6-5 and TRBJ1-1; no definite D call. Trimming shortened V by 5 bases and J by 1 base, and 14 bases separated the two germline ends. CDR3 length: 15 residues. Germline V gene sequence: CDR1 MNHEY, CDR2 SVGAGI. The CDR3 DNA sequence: TGTGCCAGCAGTCGCGTGCCCTCTGGGAACACTGAAGCTTTCTTT. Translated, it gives CASSRVPSGNTEAFF.

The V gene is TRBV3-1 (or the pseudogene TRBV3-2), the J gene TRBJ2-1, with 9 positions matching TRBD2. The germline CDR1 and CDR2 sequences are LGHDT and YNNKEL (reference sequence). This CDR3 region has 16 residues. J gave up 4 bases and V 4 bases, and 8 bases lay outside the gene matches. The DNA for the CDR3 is TGTGCCAGCAGCCCCCTGGCGGGAGGGTTTTACAATGAGCAGTTCTTC. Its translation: CASSPLAGGFYNEQFF.

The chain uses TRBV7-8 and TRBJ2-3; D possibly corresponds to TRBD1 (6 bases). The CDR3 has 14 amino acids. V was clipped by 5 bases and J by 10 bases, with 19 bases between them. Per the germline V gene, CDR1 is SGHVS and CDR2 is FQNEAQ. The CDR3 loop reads CASSRAGPGGAQYF. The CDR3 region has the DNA TGTGCCAGCAGCCGGGCCGGGCCTGGGGGCGCGCAGTATTTT.

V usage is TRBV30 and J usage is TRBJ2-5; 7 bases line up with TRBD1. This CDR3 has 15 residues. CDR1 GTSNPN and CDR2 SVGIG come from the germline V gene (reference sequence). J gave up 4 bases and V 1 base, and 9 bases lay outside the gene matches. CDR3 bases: TGTGCCTGGAGTGCGGGACAGTTGACTGGAGAGACCCAGTACTTC. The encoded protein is CAWSAGQLTGETQYF.

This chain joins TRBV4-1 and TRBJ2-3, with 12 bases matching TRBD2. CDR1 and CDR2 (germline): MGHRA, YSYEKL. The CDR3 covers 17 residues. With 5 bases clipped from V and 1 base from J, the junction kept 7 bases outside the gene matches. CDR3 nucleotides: TGCGCCAGCAGCTTGAGACCTAGCGGGAGGGGCACAGATACGCAGTATTTT. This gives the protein CASSLRPSGRGTDTQYF.

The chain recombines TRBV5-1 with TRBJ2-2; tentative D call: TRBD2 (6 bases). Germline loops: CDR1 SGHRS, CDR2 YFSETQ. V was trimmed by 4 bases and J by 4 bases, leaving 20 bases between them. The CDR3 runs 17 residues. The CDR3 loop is CASSREGLGGGTGELFF. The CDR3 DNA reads TGCGCCAGCAGCCGCGAAGGCTTGGGAGGAGGCACCGGGGAGCTGTTTTTT.

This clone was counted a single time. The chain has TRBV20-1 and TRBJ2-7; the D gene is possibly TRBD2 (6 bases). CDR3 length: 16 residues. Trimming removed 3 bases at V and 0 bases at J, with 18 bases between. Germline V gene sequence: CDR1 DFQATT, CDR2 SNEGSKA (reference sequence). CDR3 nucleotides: TGCAGTGCTAGTTACCGGGACTTGATATTCTCCTACGAGCAGTACTTC. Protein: CSASYRDLIFSYEQYF.

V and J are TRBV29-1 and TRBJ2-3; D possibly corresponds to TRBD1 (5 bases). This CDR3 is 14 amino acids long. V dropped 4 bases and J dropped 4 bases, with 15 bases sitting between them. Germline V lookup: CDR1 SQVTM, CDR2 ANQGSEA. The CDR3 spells CSVVGQGGADTQYF. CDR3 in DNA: TGCAGCGTTGTAGGCCAGGGCGGCGCAGATACGCAGTATTTT.

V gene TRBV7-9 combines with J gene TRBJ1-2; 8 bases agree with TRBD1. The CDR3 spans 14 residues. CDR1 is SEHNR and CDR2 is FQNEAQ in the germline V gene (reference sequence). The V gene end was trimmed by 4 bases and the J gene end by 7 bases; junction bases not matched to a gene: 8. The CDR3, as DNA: TGTGCCAGCAGCTCTACCGACAGGGGAGGTGGCTACACCTTC. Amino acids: CASSSTDRGGGYTF. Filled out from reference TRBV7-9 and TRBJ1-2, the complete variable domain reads DTGVSQNPRHKITKRGQNVTFRCDPISEHNRLYWYRQTLGQGPEFLTYFQNEAQLEKSRLLSDRFSAERPKGSFSTLEIQRTEQGDSAMYLCASSSTDRGGGYTFGSGTRLTVV.

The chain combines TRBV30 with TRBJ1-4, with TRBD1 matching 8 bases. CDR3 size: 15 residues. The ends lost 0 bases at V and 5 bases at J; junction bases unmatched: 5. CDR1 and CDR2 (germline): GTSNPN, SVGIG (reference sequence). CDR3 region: CAWSVDQGANEKLFF. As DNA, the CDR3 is TGTGCCTGGAGTGTAGATCAGGGGGCAAATGAAAAACTGTTTTTT.